Below are 8 T cell receptor beta chains sequenced from a single sample in a study of T cell clonality in common variable immunodeficiency. Sequenced by immunoSEQ multiplex PCR; TCRdb stores in-frame clones only, minus some. Observed are approximately 44,000 clones, no singletons, with the top ten taking approximately 3%. Sequencing was performed on peripheral blood mononuclear cells. The receptors stem from a person between 18 and 69 years old in good health.

Many counts were recorded for this clone. The read terminates 3 residues ahead of where the CDR3 ends, so the germline J gene completes it. The V call is TRBV4-1, the J call TRBJ2-7; no reliable D call. The CDR3 runs 14 residues. Germline lookup yields CDR1 MGHRA and CDR2 YSYEKL. Trimming removed 3 bases at V and 1 base at J, with 10 bases between. The sequenced part of the CDR3 DNA is TGCGCCAGCAGCCAGATAGACTTATCCTACGAG. Translating gives CASSQIDLSYE. The whole CDR3 protein reads CASSQIDLSYEQYF.

Turning to this clone: The CDR3 end falls 3 residues outside the read, so it is completed with the germline J gene. This sequence joins TRBV2 and TRBJ2-2; 7 bases are shared with TRBD2. The CDR3 contains 17 residues. V was clipped by 2 bases and J by 1 base; unmatched bases: 7. In germline, CDR1 is SNHLY, CDR2 FYNNEI. The CDR3 DNA, read in part, is TGTGCCAGCAGTGAAAGGGAGGGGTCACTGAACACCGGGGAG. It specifies CASSEREGSLNTGE. The complete CDR3 protein is CASSEREGSLNTGELFF. The whole variable domain, remainder taken from reference TRBV2 and TRBJ2-2, is EPEVTQTPSHQVTQMGQEVILRCVPISNHLYFYWYRQILGQKVEFLVSFYNNEISEKSEIFDDQFSVERPDGSNFTLKIRSTKLEDSAMYFCASSEREGSLNTGELFFGEGSRLTVL.

Many counts were recorded for this clone. The CDR3 end falls 3 residues outside the read, so it is completed with the germline J gene. The chain has TRBV6-2 or TRBV6-3 and TRBJ2-5; 9 bases align to TRBD2. The germline V gene encodes CDR1 MNHEY and CDR2 SVGEGT. There are 17 residues in the CDR3. V was pared by 0 bases and J by 2 bases, with 7 bases of the junction left unmatched. This CDR3 reads CASSYSEAGGPQETQYF. CDR3 DNA, as far as it was read: TGTGCCAGCAGTTACTCAGAAGCGGGAGGACCTCAAGAGACC.

This clone was seen repeatedly, ten times or more. The sequence runs out 3 residues before the end of the CDR3; the remainder is reconstructed from the germline J gene. The chain uses TRBV19 and TRBJ1-5; 9 bases are shared with TRBD1. The CDR3 sequence is 13 residues long. V shed 6 bases, J shed 7 bases, and the junction held 4 bases outside the gene matches. Looked up from germline, CDR1 is LNHDA and CDR2 is SQIVND (reference sequence). CDR3 in amino acids: CASRTTGGQPQHF. The DNA read from the CDR3 is TGTGCCAGTAGAACTACAGGGGGCCAGCCC.

To note about this clone: Read data end 3 residues before the CDR3 end; the end is taken from the germline J gene. The gene calls are TRBV7-9 and TRBJ2-7; 10 nucleotides agree with TRBD1. The CDR3 runs 15 residues. Germline trimming cut 5 bases from V and 3 bases from J; bases unmatched to any gene: 7. The V gene's germline CDR1 is SEHNR and CDR2 FQNEAQ (reference sequence). Incomplete CDR3 DNA: TGTGCCAGCAGCCAAATGGGACAGGGGTTCTACGAG. This encodes CASSQMGQGFYE. The complete CDR3 protein is CASSQMGQGFYEQYF.

This clone was seen ten or more times. The CDR3 goes on 3 residues after the read ends, and that part is filled in from the germline J gene. This chain connects TRBV14 to TRBJ2-3, with TRBD2 matching over 10 bases. CDR1 and CDR2 from the germline V gene are SGHDN and FVKESK. CDR3 length equals 16 residues. Unmatched junction bases numbered 4, after V lost 1 base and J lost 3 bases. The CDR3 DNA, read in part, is TGTGCCAGCAGCCAAGCCCTGACTAGCGGGACAGATACG. It codes for CASSQALTSGTDT. The entire CDR3 sequence reads CASSQALTSGTDTQYF.

This clone showed up many times. With the read ending 3 residues before the CDR3 end, the germline J gene is used to fill in that end. V usage is TRBV5-1 and J usage is TRBJ2-1, with 15 bases lining up with TRBD2. Trimming removed 4 bases from V and 0 bases from J; junction bases left unmatched: 5. This CDR3 comprises 18 residues. The germline gives CDR1 SGHRS, CDR2 YFSETQ. CDR3 DNA (partial): TGCGCCAGCAGCGTTGGACTAGCGGGGGGGCTCTCCTACAATGAG. It yields the protein CASSVGLAGGLSYNE. The full CDR3 protein reads CASSVGLAGGLSYNEQFF.

The CDR3 protein is CASSPRAGPDTQYF. CDR3 DNA, as far as it was read: TGTGCCAGCAGCCCCCGAGCGGGGCCAGATACG. The chain joins TRBV11-2 to TRBJ2-3, with TRBD2 matching 7 bases. Read coverage stops 3 residues before the CDR3 terminus; the germline J gene supplies the remainder. The CDR3 is 14 amino acids. Per germline, CDR1 SGHAT and CDR2 FQNNGV. Germline trimming cut 5 bases from V and 4 bases from J; bases unmatched to any gene: 6.